The clone carrying this T cell receptor beta chain is a singleton in its sample. Its antigen remains unidentified. The repertoire was sequenced with immunoSEQ multiplex PCR; TCRdb's copy has only in-frame clones and lacks some. This sample has about 120,000 clones, with more than 75% found just once. This sample is drawn from a study of T cell responses to AZD1222 COVID-19 vaccine. Turning to the study itself: Some second doses came at about 4 weeks and others at about 12 weeks; these were pooled.

This CDR3 region has 15 residues. V lost 7 bases, J lost 3 bases, and 18 bases lay in between. The germline V gene has CDR1 SGHNT and CDR2 YYREEE (reference sequence). Overall study findings and caveats: Donors in the cohort were predominantly white British and more often female, and clonal diversity was possibly underestimated. Vaccine-associated CD4 TCRs spanned spike, dominant at 160-218 and 743-854. An increase in Spike-specific TCR breadth and depth was observed after two AZD1222 doses.

The chain carries TRBV5-4 and TRBJ2-3; maybe TRBD1 (6 bases). This receptor was taken from an adult in good health. This material consisted of peripheral blood, taken on day 0 of AZD1222 vaccination. The DNA for the CDR3 is TGTGCCAGCGCTACCGGGACACACCTGACAGATACGCAGTATTTT. This gives the protein CASATGTHLTDTQYF.